The sequence of this T cell receptor beta chain was determined in a study of CD8+CD57+ T cells in acquired aplastic anemia. Study context: On average, sorted CD4+ and CD8+ cells gave 3 to 3.5 ug of DNA.

TCR beta VDJ combinations and CDR3 sequences were profiled from genomic DNA. TCRdb ran MiXCR on the reads and lists one entry per CDR3 protein. The table shows approximately 170,000 distinct CDR3 sequences, with about 60% occurring only once. Specimen: sorted CD4+, CD8+, or CD8+CD57+ T cells (not recorded which) from PBMCs. The sequence derives from a human donor in good health.

The CDR3 here is CAISKGTASTDTQYF. The CDR3 coding sequence is TGTGCCATCAGTAAAGGGACGGCTAGCACAGATACGCAGTATTTT. The chain joins TRBV10-3 to TRBJ2-3, with D possibly being TRBD1 or TRBD2 (5 bases each). Per the germline V gene, CDR1 is ENHRY and CDR2 is SYGVKD. Trimming removed 5 bases at V and 0 bases at J, with 12 bases between. This CDR3 has 15 residues.